Following are 26 T cell receptor beta chains from one sample sequenced in a study of beta chain features in type 1 diabetes. The whole isolated RNA underwent reverse transcription, so sequencing captured expressed TCRB transcripts. Only in-frame clones appear in the TCRdb table, and some are missing; sequencing was by immunoSEQ multiplex PCR. The sample lists roughly 380,000 clones; around a fifth were seen once. The sequenced material came from naive CD4+ T cells from blood. Source of these receptors: a woman between 18 and 29 years old in good health.

The rearrangement joins TRBV5-1 to TRBJ1-1; the match to TRBD1 covers 7 bases. The V and J ends lost 0 bases and 1 base, in that order; junction bases with no gene match: 3. This CDR3 has 15 residues. The V gene's germline CDR1 is SGHRS and CDR2 YFSETQ. CDR3 sequence reads: CASSLAGTENTEAFF. The CDR3 coding sequence is TGCGCCAGCAGCTTGGCGGGGACAGAGAACACTGAAGCTTTCTTT.

The CDR3 reads CASRDRDRGSYTF. The CDR3 nucleotides read TGTGCCAGCAGGGACCGGGACAGGGGCTCCTACACCTTC. The J gene is TRBJ1-2, the V gene TRBV28; 10 bases align to TRBD1. V trimming: 6 bases; J trimming: 10 bases; junction bases outside the gene matches: 8. The CDR3 is 13 residues long. Germline-derived CDR1 and CDR2 are MDHEN and SYDVKM.

This chain uses TRBV25-1 with TRBJ1-4; D unclear. V was cut by 3 bases and J by 3 bases, with 11 bases left in between. The CDR3 sequence is 15 residues long. Germline V lookup: CDR1 MGHDK, CDR2 SYGVNS. This chain's CDR3 is CASSDLRSANEKLFF. Here the CDR3 DNA reads TGTGCCAGCAGTGATCTTAGGAGCGCTAATGAAAAACTGTTTTTT. Drawing the rest from reference TRBV25-1 and TRBJ1-4, the complete variable domain is EADIYQTPRYLVIGTGKKITLECSQTMGHDKMYWYQQDPGMELHLIHYSYGVNSTEKGDLSSESTVSRIRTEHFPLTLESARPSHTSQYLCASSDLRSANEKLFFGSGTQLSVL.

The chain links TRBV2 to TRBJ2-1; D is undetermined. The germline V gene encodes CDR1 SNHLY and CDR2 FYNNEI. The length of the CDR3 is 13 residues. Trimming took off 7 bases at V and 0 bases at J, with 7 bases between the two ends. The CDR3 here is CASIAVSYNEQFF. The CDR3 coding sequence is TGTGCCAGCATAGCAGTCTCCTACAATGAGCAGTTCTTC.

Only a few counts were recorded for this clone. The genes are TRBV14 and TRBJ1-1; TRBD1 aligns across 9 bases. The CDR3 runs to 14 residues. V lost 5 bases, J lost 3 bases, and 4 bases stayed unmatched. Germline V gene sequence: CDR1 SGHDN, CDR2 FVKESK. The CDR3 region has the DNA TGTGCCAGCAGCGACGGACAGGGGTACACTGAAGCTTTCTTT. Its translation: CASSDGQGYTEAFF. Drawing the rest from reference TRBV14 and TRBJ1-1, the complete variable domain is EAGVTQFPSHSVIEKGQTVTLRCDPISGHDNLYWYRRVMGKEIKFLLHFVKESKQDESGMPNNRFLAERTGGTYSTLKVQPAELEDSGVYFCASSDGQGYTEAFFGQGTRLTVV.

The chain recombines TRBV7-2 with TRBJ2-5; 11 bases line up with TRBD2. CDR3 length: 18 amino acids. Germline assignment: CDR1 SGHTA and CDR2 FQGNSA. The ends lost 4 bases at V and 2 bases at J; junction bases unmatched: 12. For the CDR3, the DNA is TGTGCCAGCAGCTCCAGAGGGTCTAGCGGGGGGCTACAAGAGACCCAGTACTTC. Its protein is CASSSRGSSGGLQETQYF.

CDR3 sequence reads: CASSLTPNTEAFF. The CDR3 nucleotides read TGTGCCAGCAGCCTCACACCGAACACTGAAGCTTTCTTT. The chain links TRBV7-3 to TRBJ1-1; D gene ambiguous. The CDR3 loop spans 13 amino acids. From germline, CDR1 is SGHTA and CDR2 FQGTGA. Trimming took off 5 bases at V and 1 base at J, with 8 bases between the two ends.

V gene TRBV7-2 combines with J gene TRBJ2-5; D gene unclear. The V end was cut by 4 bases, the J end by 1 base, with 10 bases between. Germline loops: CDR1 SGHTA, CDR2 FQGNSA. The CDR3 has 14 residues. The CDR3 sequence is CASSSQTSQETQYF. CDR3 DNA: TGTGCCAGCAGCTCCCAGACAAGCCAAGAGACCCAGTACTTC.

The chain joins TRBV5-1 to TRBJ1-2, with D hard to call. CDR3 size: 13 residues. Between the trimmed V and J ends, which lost 2 bases and 4 bases, there was a span of 9 bases. CDR1 SGHRS and CDR2 YFSETQ come from the germline V gene. This CDR3 reads CASSFGLLYGYTF. CDR3 DNA sequence: TGCGCCAGCAGCTTTGGACTACTCTATGGCTACACCTTC.

This clone was counted between two and nine times. The chain recombines TRBV7-6 with TRBJ1-2; 9 bases agree with TRBD1. Trimming took 1 base from V and 6 from J; bases not matched to a gene: 6. Per germline, CDR1 SGHVS and CDR2 FNYEAQ. The CDR3 runs to 15 residues. The CDR3 spells CASSLVRGQGHGYTF. CDR3 coding DNA: TGTGCCAGCAGCTTAGTCCGAGGACAGGGGCATGGCTACACCTTC.

CDR3 nucleotides: TGTGCCAGCCATCAGGGGAACACCGGGGAGCTGTTTTTT. Amino acid sequence: CASHQGNTGELFF. This chain connects TRBV2 to TRBJ2-2, with a possible D match to TRBD1 (5 bases). CDR1 SNHLY and CDR2 FYNNEI come from the germline V gene. This CDR3 has 13 residues. V was clipped by 8 bases and J by 1 base, with 8 bases between them. The full variable domain, completed using reference TRBV2 and TRBJ2-2, is EPEVTQTPSHQVTQMGQEVILRCVPISNHLYFYWYRQILGQKVEFLVSFYNNEISEKSEIFDDQFSVERPDGSNFTLKIRSTKLEDSAMYFCASHQGNTGELFFGEGSRLTVL.

This clone was detected a few times. The chain is built from TRBV2 and TRBJ1-5; no clear D gene. The germline V gene encodes CDR1 SNHLY and CDR2 FYNNEI. This CDR3 is built from 13 residues. V was shortened by 3 bases and J by 3 bases, with 6 bases between the two germline ends. CDR3 protein: CASSDDTNQPQHF. The CDR3 DNA follows: TGTGCCAGCAGTGACGACACCAATCAGCCCCAGCATTTT. Variable domain in full (rest from reference TRBV2 and TRBJ1-5): EPEVTQTPSHQVTQMGQEVILRCVPISNHLYFYWYRQILGQKVEFLVSFYNNEISEKSEIFDDQFSVERPDGSNFTLKIRSTKLEDSAMYFCASSDDTNQPQHFGDGTRLSIL.

The chain links TRBV5-6 to TRBJ1-1; weak D call: TRBD1 (6 bases). The CDR3 is made up of 15 amino acids. Germline loops: CDR1 SGHDT, CDR2 YYEEEE. V was shortened by 4 bases and J by 1 base, with 14 bases between the two germline ends. As DNA, the CDR3 is TGTGCCAGCAGCCCACGGACAGACTGGAACACTGAAGCTTTCTTT. Amino acids: CASSPRTDWNTEAFF.

The chain combines TRBV4-1 with TRBJ1-2; tentative D call: TRBD1 (6 bases). From germline, CDR1 is MGHRA and CDR2 YSYEKL. V lost 7 bases to trimming and J lost 4 bases, with 25 bases between them. The CDR3 length is 17 residues. CDR3 protein: CASTPVRGPKSGYGYTF. The DNA of the CDR3 is TGCGCCAGCACCCCAGTCAGGGGCCCTAAGTCGGGCTATGGCTACACCTTC.

This clone turned up a few times. V and J are TRBV19 and TRBJ2-7; D may be TRBD1 (5 bases). Trimming shortened V by 5 bases and J by 0 bases, and 14 bases separated the two germline ends. The CDR3 length is 15 residues. Per the germline V gene, CDR1 is LNHDA and CDR2 is SQIVND (reference sequence). The CDR3 loop is CASSLRTGSSYEQYF. The CDR3 bases are TGTGCCAGTAGTCTTCGTACAGGTAGCTCCTACGAGCAGTACTTC. Based on the CDR3 plus reference TRBV19 and TRBJ2-7, the full variable domain is DGGITQSPKYLFRKEGQNVTLSCEQNLNHDAMYWYRQDPGQGLRLIYYSQIVNDFQKGDIAEGYSVSREKKESFPLTVTSAQKNPTAFYLCASSLRTGSSYEQYFGPGTRLTVT.

The rearrangement uses TRBV25-1 and TRBJ2-3; possibly TRBD1 for D (5 bases). In germline, CDR1 is MGHDK, CDR2 SYGVNS. With 2 bases removed from V and 5 bases from J, the gap between germline ends came to 17 bases. CDR3 length: 16 residues. CDR3 sequence: CASSEGEDTFRDTQYF. The CDR3 DNA reads as TGTGCCAGCAGTGAAGGAGAGGACACCTTTCGAGATACGCAGTATTTT.

V gene TRBV7-2 combines with J gene TRBJ1-2; D not certain. Germline V lookup: CDR1 SGHTA, CDR2 FQGNSA. The CDR3 has 14 residues. Trimming pared 1 base from V and 7 bases from J, leaving 13 bases between. The CDR3 loop reads CASSLGGRRGGYTF. CDR3 in DNA: TGTGCCAGCAGCTTAGGAGGGCGTCGGGGTGGCTACACCTTC.

This clone was seen more than once but under ten times. The chain has TRBV5-6 and TRBJ1-2; 9 bases map to TRBD1. The CDR3 is 13 amino acids. V gave up 4 bases and J gave up 8 bases; unmatched junction bases: 6. In germline, CDR1 is SGHDT, CDR2 YYEEEE. CDR3 in DNA: TGTGCCAGCAGCACTGGGACAGGGTGGGGCTACACCTTC. It translates to CASSTGTGWGYTF.

This chain joins TRBV7-9 and TRBJ2-3; 10 bases align to TRBD2. Looked up from germline, CDR1 is SEHNR and CDR2 is FQNEAQ (reference sequence). With V trimmed by 5 bases and J by 7 bases, 6 bases remained unmatched. This CDR3 is 14 amino acids long. CDR3 amino acids: CASSQLGLAHTQYF. The CDR3 DNA sequence: TGTGCCAGCAGCCAGCTGGGACTAGCGCATACGCAGTATTTT.

This clone was detected a few times. The rearrangement joins TRBV5-6 to TRBJ1-5; 7 nucleotides align to TRBD1. This CDR3 has 14 amino acids. CDR1 is SGHDT and CDR2 is YYEEEE in the germline V gene. The V gene end was trimmed by 4 bases and the J gene end by 6 bases; junction bases not matched to a gene: 7. The CDR3 DNA follows: TGTGCCAGCAGCCTGAGGACAGGCGGTCAGCCCCAGCATTTT. Its translation is CASSLRTGGQPQHF.

This clone was observed a few times. This rearrangement joins TRBV5-4 to TRBJ2-7, with TRBD1 matching over 10 bases. The trim removed 5 bases at V and 1 base at J, leaving 0 bases unmatched. This CDR3 is built from 13 residues. The germline V gene encodes CDR1 SGHNT and CDR2 YYREEE (reference sequence). CDR3 coding DNA: TGTGCCAGCAGGGGACAGGGGTCCTACGAGCAGTACTTC. Translated: CASRGQGSYEQYF.

This clone was detected a few times. The chain employs TRBV29-1 and TRBJ2-3; unclear D gene. With 1 base removed from V and 4 bases from J, the gap between germline ends came to 12 bases. Germline V gene sequence: CDR1 SQVTM, CDR2 ANQGSEA. The CDR3 is 14 residues long. CDR3 sequence reads: CSVEGRIHSDTQYF. CDR3 in DNA: TGCAGCGTTGAAGGCCGCATTCACTCAGATACGCAGTATTTT.

This clone turned up a few times. The chain joins TRBV7-9 to TRBJ2-5, with TRBD2 identical over 14 bases. J was trimmed by 6 bases and V by 5 bases; bases with no gene match: 11. The CDR3 loop spans 17 amino acids. The germline CDR1 and CDR2 sequences are SEHNR and FQNEAQ (reference sequence). For the CDR3, the DNA is TGTGCCAGCAGCCCGGCCCCGACTAGCGGGGGGGAGAAGACCCAGTACTTC. Protein: CASSPAPTSGGEKTQYF.

This clone was seen a few times. The V and J genes are TRBV28 and TRBJ1-5, with 7 bases lining up with TRBD1. Germline CDR1 MDHEN, CDR2 SYDVKM. The CDR3 spans 15 residues. With 7 bases clipped from V and 3 bases from J, the junction kept 9 bases outside the gene matches. In DNA, the CDR3 is TGTGCCAGCAACCACCGGGACAGATACAATCAGCCCCAGCATTTT. Its translation is CASNHRDRYNQPQHF.

This clone was seen only a few times. The chain has TRBV4-1 and TRBJ1-2; no clear D gene. V lost 4 bases and J 8 bases, leaving 17 bases between the germline ends. Looked up from germline, CDR1 is MGHRA and CDR2 is YSYEKL. The CDR3 is 14 amino acids. CDR3 bases: TGCGCCAGCAGCCGTCCTGGGTCCTACGGGGGCTACACCTTC. Protein sequence: CASSRPGSYGGYTF.

The V gene is TRBV12-2, the J gene TRBJ2-5; the D call of TRBD2 is as the table states it, not checked on the DNA. TRBV12-2 is recorded as a pseudogene. The length of the CDR3 is 12 residues. CDR3 bases: TGTGCAAGTCGGTCGACCGGGGAGACCCAGTACTTC. Its protein product is CASRSTGETQYF.